This T cell receptor beta chain originates from a study of naive CD8 T cells in extremely preterm neonates. Without labor or membrane rupture, elective cesareans at roughly 37-42 weeks supplied term cord blood. Sorting kept Annexin V-negative CD3+CD8+CD45RA+CCR7+ naive T cells. The study's findings and limits: Relative to older groups, preterm infants had shorter, less trimmed CDR3s with fewer N additions.

Germline V gene sequence: CDR1 SGDLS, CDR2 YYNGEE. This CDR3 has 15 residues. J gave up 4 bases and V 1 base, and 7 bases lay outside the gene matches. Regarding this clone: Its antigen is unidentified.

The method was immunoSEQ multiplex PCR; TCRdb's version includes in-frame clones alone and lacks a portion of them. The sample consists of 4,000 to 6,000 clones, 95% to 98% of them appearing once. This receptor was taken from a newborn in good health. The sequenced material came from naive CD8+ T cells from cord blood. The chain is built from TRBV9 and TRBJ2-7, with 8 bases that match TRBD2. CDR3 amino acids: CASSVSSGGVYEQYF. DNA of the CDR3: TGTGCCAGCAGCGTAAGCAGCGGGGGAGTATACGAGCAGTACTTC. The full variable domain, with the rest looked up from reference TRBV9 and TRBJ2-7, is DSGVTQTPKHLITATGQRVTLRCSPRSGDLSVYWYQQSLDQGLQFLIQYYNGEERAKGNILERFSAQQFPDLHSELNLSSLELGDSALYFCASSVSSGGVYEQYFGPGTRLTVT.